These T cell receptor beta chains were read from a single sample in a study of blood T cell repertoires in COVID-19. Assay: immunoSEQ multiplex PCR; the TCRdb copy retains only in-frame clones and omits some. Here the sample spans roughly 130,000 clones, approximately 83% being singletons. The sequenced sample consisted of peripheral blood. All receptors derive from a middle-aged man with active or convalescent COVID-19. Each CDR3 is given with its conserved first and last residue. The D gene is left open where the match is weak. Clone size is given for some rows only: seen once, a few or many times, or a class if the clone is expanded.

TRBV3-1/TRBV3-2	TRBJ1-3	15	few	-	CASSPPGTSGNTIYF	TGTGCCAGCAGCCCACCGGGAACCTCTGGAAACACCATATATTTT
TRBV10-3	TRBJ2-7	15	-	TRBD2	CAISRTSGGAYEQYF	TGTGCCATCAGTCGGACTAGCGGGGGGGCCTACGAGCAGTACTTC
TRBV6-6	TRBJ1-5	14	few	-	CASRPGLYNQPQHF	TGTGCCAGCAGGCCGGGACTTTACAATCAGCCCCAGCATTTT
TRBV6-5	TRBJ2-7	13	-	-	CASSLTAGYEQYF	TGTGCCAGCAGTTTAACTGCCGGGTACGAGCAGTACTTC
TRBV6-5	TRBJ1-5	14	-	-	CASSYPFSNQPQHF	TGTGCCAGCAGTTACCCGTTTAGCAATCAGCCCCAGCATTTT
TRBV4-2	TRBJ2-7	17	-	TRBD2	CASSQDRGAGVPYEQYF	TGTGCCAGCAGCCAAGACCGGGGCGCGGGGGTGCCCTACGAGCAGTACTTC
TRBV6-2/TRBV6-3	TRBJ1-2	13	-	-	CASSYSSNYGYTF	TGTGCCAGCAGTTACTCCAGTAACTATGGCTACACCTTC
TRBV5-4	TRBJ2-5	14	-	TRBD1	CASSLEAGGETQYF	TGTGCCAGCAGCTTGGAGGCAGGGGGAGAGACCCAGTACTTC
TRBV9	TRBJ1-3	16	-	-	CASSVGAGSEGNTIYF	TGTGCCAGCAGCGTAGGGGCAGGGTCGGAGGGAAACACCATATATTTT
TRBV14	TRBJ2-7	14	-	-	CASSQGLADYEQYF	TGTGCCAGCAGCCAAGGACTGGCGGACTACGAGCAGTACTTC
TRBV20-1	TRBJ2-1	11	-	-	CSATNGNEQFF	TGCAGTGCTACAAACGGGAATGAGCAGTTCTTC
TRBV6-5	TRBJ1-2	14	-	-	CASSYRGNGYGYTF	TGTGCCAGCAGTTACAGGGGGAACGGCTATGGCTACACCTTC
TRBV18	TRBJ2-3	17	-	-	CASSPQRQVDTTDTQYF	TGTGCCAGCTCACCACAACGACAGGTTGACACCACAGATACGCAGTATTTT
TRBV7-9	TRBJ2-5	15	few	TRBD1	CASSFAPTGMETQYF	TGTGCCAGCAGCTTCGCCCCGACAGGGATGGAGACCCAGTACTTC
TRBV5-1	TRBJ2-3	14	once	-	CASSFKEATDTQYF	TGCGCCAGCAGCTTTAAGGAGGCCACAGATACGCAGTATTTT
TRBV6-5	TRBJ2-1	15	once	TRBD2	CASSPTGGSYNEQFF	TGTGCCAGCAGTCCGACGGGGGGGTCCTACAATGAGCAGTTCTTC
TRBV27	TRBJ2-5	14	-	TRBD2	CASSSGEYQETQYF	TGTGCCAGCTCGAGCGGGGAGTACCAAGAGACCCAGTACTTC
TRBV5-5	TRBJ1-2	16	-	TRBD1	CASSLGDRGLNYGYTF	TGTGCCAGCAGCTTGGGGGACAGGGGGCTTAACTATGGCTACACCTTC
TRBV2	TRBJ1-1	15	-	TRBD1	CASSKPGTGGTEAFF	TGTGCCAGCAGTAAACCCGGGACAGGGGGGACTGAAGCTTTCTTT
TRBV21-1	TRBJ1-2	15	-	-	CASSKARGGVCGYTF	TGTGCCAGCAGCAAAGCGCGAGGGGGCGTGTGCGGCTACACCTTC
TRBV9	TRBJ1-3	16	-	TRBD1	CASSVGQGSSGNTIYF	TGTGCCAGCAGCGTAGGACAGGGGTCCTCTGGAAACACCATATATTTT
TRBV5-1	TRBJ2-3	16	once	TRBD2	CASSLEASGGPDTQYF	TGCGCCAGCAGCTTGGAAGCTAGCGGGGGGCCAGATACGCAGTATTTT
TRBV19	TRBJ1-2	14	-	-	CASSIVGFNYGYTF	TGTGCCAGTAGTATAGTCGGGTTTAACTATGGCTACACCTTC
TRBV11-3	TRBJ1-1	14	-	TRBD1	CASSLAGGSTEAFF	TGTGCCAGCAGCTTAGCAGGGGGTAGTACTGAAGCTTTCTTT
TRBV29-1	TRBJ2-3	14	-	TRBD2	CSVAEGGATDTQYF	TGCAGCGTTGCCGAGGGAGGGGCCACAGATACGCAGTATTTT
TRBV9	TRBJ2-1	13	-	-	CASSVAAYNEQFF	TGTGCCAGCAGCGTAGCCGCCTACAATGAGCAGTTCTTC
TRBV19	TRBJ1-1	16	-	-	CASSIFPGRMNTEAFF	TGTGCCAGTAGTATATTCCCAGGCAGGATGAACACTGAAGCTTTCTTT
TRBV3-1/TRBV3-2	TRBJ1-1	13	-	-	CASSQDTPREAFF	TGTGCCAGCAGCCAAGATACCCCCCGGGAAGCTTTCTTT
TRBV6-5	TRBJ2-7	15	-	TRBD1	CASSYFDRGAYEQYF	TGTGCCAGCAGTTACTTCGACAGGGGGGCGTACGAGCAGTACTTC
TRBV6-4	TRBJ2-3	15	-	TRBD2	CASSPEAGATDTQYF	TGTGCCAGCAGTCCTGAAGCGGGGGCCACAGATACGCAGTATTTT
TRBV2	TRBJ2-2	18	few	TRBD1	CASSERLWAGGKTGELFF	TGTGCCAGCAGTGAAAGACTCTGGGCAGGGGGAAAGACCGGGGAGCTGTTTTTT
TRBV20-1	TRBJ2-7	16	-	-	CSASPWAVTRTYEQYF	TGCAGTGCTAGTCCTTGGGCCGTTACTAGGACCTACGAGCAGTACTTC
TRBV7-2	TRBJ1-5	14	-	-	CASSLSQSNQPQHF	TGTGCCAGCAGCTTATCGCAGAGCAATCAGCCCCAGCATTTT
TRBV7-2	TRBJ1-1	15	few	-	CASSLIRTPNTEAFF	TGTGCCAGCAGCTTAATAAGGACTCCGAACACTGAAGCTTTCTTT
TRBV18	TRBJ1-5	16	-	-	CASSPGGLLSNQPQHF	TGTGCCAGCTCACCGGGCGGACTGTTAAGCAATCAGCCCCAGCATTTT
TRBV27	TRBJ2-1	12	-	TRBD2	CASSQRGAEQFF	TGTGCCAGCAGCCAGCGGGGGGCAGAGCAGTTCTTC
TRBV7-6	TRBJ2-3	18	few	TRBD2	CASSLVAGSGGPTDTQYF	TGTGCCAGCAGCTTAGTGGCCGGGAGCGGGGGGCCCACAGATACGCAGTATTTT
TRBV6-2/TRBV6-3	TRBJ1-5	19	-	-	CASSYSGGSASYSNQPQHF	TGTGCCAGCAGTTACTCGGGGGGGTCTGCCTCTTATAGCAATCAGCCCCAGCATTTT
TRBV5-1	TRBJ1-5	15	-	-	CASSLGDTPNQPQHF	TGCGCCAGCAGCTTGGGGGACACACCCAATCAGCCCCAGCATTTT